Shown below are 23 T cell receptor beta chains from a single sample sequenced in a study of CD8 T cells in ankylosing spondylitis. One entry per CDR3 protein, called by TCRdb with MiXCR from the 5' RACE reads. The sample yields 200,000 or so distinct CDR3 sequences, roughly 13% seen once. The source material was blood, either unsorted or a sorted T cell fraction (not recorded which). The receptors stem from a female donor with ankylosing spondylitis or in good health (not recorded which).

In this sample, this clonotype turned up many times. V gene TRBV9 combines with J gene TRBJ1-3, with a possible D match to TRBD1 (6 bases). The CDR3 is 16 amino acids. Trimming took 4 bases from V and 1 from J, leaving 15 bases between them. The germline CDR1 and CDR2 sequences are SGDLS and YYNGEE. DNA for the CDR3: TGTGCCAGCAGCCCCCGGGACACGTTTTCTGGAAACACCATATATTTT. Its translation: CASSPRDTFSGNTIYF.

This clonotype was counted only a few times. The chain couples TRBV12-3 or TRBV12-4 to TRBJ1-3; a weak D match, TRBD1 (5 bases). The CDR3 covers 14 residues. The ends were cut back, 6 bases at V and 6 bases at J, with 15 bases in the middle. In nucleotides, the CDR3 is TGTGCCAGCAGACCGTGGGGGAGGGAAAACACCATATATTTT. Amino acid sequence: CASRPWGRENTIYF.

This clonotype was detected many times. V usage is TRBV7-8 and J usage is TRBJ1-1, with D uncertain. This CDR3 has 15 amino acids. V gave up 2 bases and J gave up 6 bases, with 16 bases separating them. The germline gives CDR1 SGHVS, CDR2 FQNEAQ. The CDR3 reads CASSLSRMGLAEAFF. The DNA for the CDR3 is TGTGCCAGCAGCTTAAGTCGGATGGGGTTAGCTGAAGCTTTCTTT.

Comments on this clonotype: A read error may explain this, as a much larger clone is one base away. This rearrangement joins TRBV11-3 to TRBJ2-1; D unclear. The length of the CDR3 is 14 residues. The V and J ends lost 6 bases and 7 bases respectively, with 16 bases between them. In germline, CDR1 is SGHNT, CDR2 YENEEA. The CDR3 sequence is CASSETSHRNEQFF. CDR3 DNA sequence: TGTGCCAGCAGTGAGACTTCCCATCGAAATGAGCAGTTCTTC.

This clonotype was seen more than once but under ten times. This chain links TRBV7-9 with TRBJ1-2; TRBD1 might be the D (6 bases). This CDR3 contains 16 residues. Trimming took off 3 bases at V and 1 base at J, with 15 bases between the two ends. The germline V gene encodes CDR1 SEHNR and CDR2 FQNEAQ (reference sequence). DNA of the CDR3: TGTGCCAGCAGCTTCGGCGGGGGGGGCATTAACTATGGCTACACCTTC. Residues: CASSFGGGGINYGYTF.

This clonotype was counted at least ten times. The rearrangement joins TRBV4-3 to TRBJ2-7; 7 nucleotides agree with TRBD2. CDR1 is LGHNA and CDR2 is YSLEER in the germline V gene. Trimming removed 0 bases from V and 6 bases from J; junction bases left unmatched: 8. The CDR3 is 15 residues long. The DNA for the CDR3 is TGCGCCAGCAGCCAAGATCGGGCTAGCGGTCGCGAGCAGTACTTC. Its translation: CASSQDRASGREQYF.

The table lists this clonotype with a few counts. The genes are TRBV18 and TRBJ1-2; 8 bases fit TRBD1. This CDR3 spans 15 amino acids. The J segment lost 4 bases and the V segment lost 5 bases, leaving 9 bases of the junction unmatched. Germline lookup yields CDR1 KGHSH and CDR2 LQKENI. This CDR3 reads CASSATQGAAYGYTF. The CDR3 DNA follows: TGTGCCAGCTCAGCAACCCAGGGGGCTGCCTATGGCTACACCTTC.

This clonotype has more than one count but fewer than ten. The chain is built from TRBV11-3 and TRBJ2-5; no definite D call. CDR1 is SGHNT, CDR2 YENEEA, per germline. The CDR3 is 12 amino acids. V lost 5 bases and J lost 3, with 7 bases in between. CDR3 nucleotides: TGTGCCAGCAGCCGGAACGAAGAGACCCAGTACTTC. It specifies CASSRNEETQYF. Filled out from reference TRBV11-3 and TRBJ2-5, the complete variable domain reads EAGVVQSPRYKIIEKKQPVAFWCNPISGHNTLYWYLQNLGQGPELLIRYENEEAVDDSQLPKDRFSAERLKGVDSTLKIQPAELGDSAVYLCASSRNEETQYFGPGTRLLVL.

This clonotype occurred many times. The rearrangement links TRBV12-3 or TRBV12-4 to TRBJ1-5; D may be TRBD1 (5 bases). The V end lost 6 bases, the J end lost 4 bases, and 19 bases lay between the germline ends. The CDR3 extends over 16 amino acids. This chain's CDR3 is CASRKISGGGNQPQHF. CDR3 nucleotides: TGTGCCAGCAGAAAAATATCTGGGGGGGGTAATCAGCCCCAGCATTTT.

This chain uses TRBV13 with TRBJ2-7; 7 bases match TRBD2. Germline CDR1 reads PRHDT; CDR2 reads FYEKMQ (reference sequence). The trim removed 0 bases at V and 2 bases at J, leaving 7 bases unmatched. The CDR3 is 16 amino acids. The CDR3 nucleotides read TGTGCCAGCAGCTTAGGCCCAGCGGGACGTACCTACGAGCAGTACTTC. It specifies CASSLGPAGRTYEQYF.

The CDR3 DNA reads as TGTGCCAGCAGCTTAGGGACTCCCGCTAGGCAGTTCTTC. This encodes CASSLGTPARQFF. The chain joins TRBV7-3 to TRBJ2-1; TRBD2 might be the D (6 bases). The CDR3 has 13 amino acids. Germline-derived CDR1 and CDR2 are SGHTA and FQGTGA. V was shortened by 2 bases and J by 12 bases, with 14 bases between the two germline ends. The complete variable domain, with remaining parts taken from reference TRBV7-3 and TRBJ2-1, reads GAGVSQTPSNKVTEKGKYVELRCDPISGHTALYWYRQSLGQGPEFLIYFQGTGAADDSGLPNDRFFAVRPEGSVSTLKIQRTERGDSAVYLCASSLGTPARQFFGPGTRLTVL.

This clonotype was picked up a small number of times. The chain is built from TRBV24-1 and TRBJ2-1; 8 nucleotides match TRBD1. Germline CDR1 reads KGHDR; CDR2 reads SFDVKD. The CDR3 is 16 residues long. Unmatched junction bases numbered 12, after V lost 6 bases and J lost 6 bases. The CDR3 DNA reads as TGTGCCACCAGTTCCTCAGGGGGCCTAAAGAGCAATGAGCAGTTCTTC. It is translated as CATSSSGGLKSNEQFF.

About this clonotype: Given a much more abundant clone one base away, this may be a read error. J is TRBJ1-1 and V is TRBV3-1, with D uncertain. The germline V gene encodes CDR1 LGHDT and CDR2 YNNKEL (reference sequence). The CDR3 has 12 amino acids. Trimming stripped 7 bases from V and 4 bases from J, with 10 bases between. CDR3 sequence reads: CASNPGPTEAFF. The CDR3 DNA reads TGTGCCAGCAACCCGGGTCCCACTGAAGCTTTCTTT.

This clonotype was counted ten times or more. This chain links TRBV7-3 with TRBJ1-1, with D maybe TRBD1 (5 bases). Germline values: CDR1 SGHTA, CDR2 FQGTGA. Trimming took 2 bases from V and 4 from J, leaving 11 bases between them. This CDR3 is 14 amino acids long. The CDR3 DNA reads as TGTGCCAGCAGCTTACAGGGCGGGGGCACTGAAGCTTTCTTT. It yields the protein CASSLQGGGTEAFF. Based on the CDR3 plus reference TRBV7-3 and TRBJ1-1, the full variable domain is GAGVSQTPSNKVTEKGKYVELRCDPISGHTALYWYRQSLGQGPEFLIYFQGTGAADDSGLPNDRFFAVRPEGSVSTLKIQRTERGDSAVYLCASSLQGGGTEAFFGQGTRLTVV.

This chain links TRBV6-1 with TRBJ2-1; tentatively, D is TRBD1 (5 bases). Germline V gene sequence: CDR1 MNHNS, CDR2 SASEGT. CDR3 length: 14 amino acids. V was cut by 0 bases and J by 6 bases, with 9 bases left in between. CDR3 in amino acids: CASSEAGLLNEQFF. The CDR3 DNA follows: TGTGCCAGCAGTGAAGCGGGGCTACTCAATGAGCAGTTCTTC.

This clonotype was observed many times. The chain employs TRBV20-1 and TRBJ2-3; D remains unclear. This CDR3 contains 12 residues. Per germline, CDR1 DFQATT and CDR2 SNEGSKA (reference sequence). Trimming shortened V by 8 bases and J by 1 base, and 10 bases separated the two germline ends. The CDR3 loop is CSSQRGTDTQYF. CDR3 bases: TGCAGTTCGCAGCGTGGCACAGATACGCAGTATTTT.

This clonotype showed up many times. V usage is TRBV10-3 and J usage is TRBJ1-2, with TRBD1 matching over 8 bases. CDR3 length: 16 residues. Germline V gene sequence: CDR1 ENHRY, CDR2 SYGVKD. V was pared by 7 bases and J by 6 bases, with 16 bases of the junction left unmatched. This chain's CDR3 is CAITQDRVAVGDGYTF. The CDR3 DNA follows: TGTGCCATCACCCAGGACAGGGTAGCGGTTGGGGATGGCTACACCTTC.

This clonotype has ten or more counts. The chain couples TRBV5-1 to TRBJ2-1; TRBD2 agrees at 7 bases. The J segment lost 5 bases and the V segment lost 0 bases, leaving 8 bases of the junction unmatched. There are 16 residues in the CDR3. The germline CDR1 and CDR2 sequences are SGHRS and YFSETQ. The CDR3 DNA sequence: TGCGCCAGCAGCTTGGGCGGGAGAGTCAGTCACAATGAGCAGTTCTTC. It is translated as CASSLGGRVSHNEQFF.

Of note for this clonotype: Being one base from a much bigger clone, this may be a read error. The genes are TRBV7-3 and TRBJ2-2; 8 positions match TRBD1. The CDR3 is 15 residues long. CDR1 is SGHTA and CDR2 is FQGTGA in the germline V gene. CDR3 region: CASSLQGANTEELFF. CDR3 coding DNA: TGTGCCAGCAGCTTGCAGGGGGCGAACACCGAGGAGCTGTTTTTT. Full variable domain (rest looked up from reference TRBV7-3 and TRBJ2-2): GAGVSQTPSNKVTEKGKYVELRCDPISGHTALYWYRQSLGQGPEFLIYFQGTGAADDSGLPNDRFFAVRPEGSVSTLKIQRTERGDSAVYLCASSLQGANTEELFFGEGSRLTVL.

The chain recombines TRBV19 with TRBJ1-3; the D is unclear. The germline V gene has CDR1 LNHDA and CDR2 SQIVND (reference sequence). Trimming cost V 2 bases and J 0 bases, with 14 bases left between them. This CDR3 region has 17 residues. The CDR3 is CASSILGQSSSGNTIYF. The CDR3 coding sequence is TGTGCCAGTAGTATACTCGGGCAGTCAAGCTCTGGAAACACCATATATTTT.

This clonotype has at least ten counts. The rearrangement joins TRBV27 to TRBJ2-7; D unclear. The CDR3 is 16 amino acids. Looked up from germline, CDR1 is MNHEY and CDR2 is SMNVEV (reference sequence). Trimming took off 4 bases at V and 5 bases at J, with 21 bases between the two ends. CDR3 in amino acids: CASSSPPTGIRNEQYF. The DNA for the CDR3 is TGTGCCAGCAGTTCACCACCTACTGGGATACGCAACGAGCAGTACTTC.

The V gene is TRBV25-1, the J gene TRBJ2-7; 7 positions agree with TRBD1. The CDR3 spans 19 residues. J was trimmed by 4 bases and V by 2 bases; bases with no gene match: 20. CDR1 is MGHDK, CDR2 SYGVNS, per germline. This CDR3 reads CASSELTSGQLPGVYEQYF. The CDR3 DNA reads TGTGCCAGCAGTGAACTAACCTCGGGACAGTTACCCGGGGTTTACGAGCAGTACTTC.

This chain joins TRBV4-3 and TRBJ2-1; weak D call: TRBD1 (5 bases). The CDR3 is 13 amino acids. The germline gives CDR1 LGHNA, CDR2 YSLEER. The ends were cut back, 0 bases at V and 8 bases at J, with 8 bases in the middle. The CDR3 DNA follows: TGCGCCAGCAGCCAAGATAGGGGTTATGAGCAGTTCTTC. Protein product: CASSQDRGYEQFF.